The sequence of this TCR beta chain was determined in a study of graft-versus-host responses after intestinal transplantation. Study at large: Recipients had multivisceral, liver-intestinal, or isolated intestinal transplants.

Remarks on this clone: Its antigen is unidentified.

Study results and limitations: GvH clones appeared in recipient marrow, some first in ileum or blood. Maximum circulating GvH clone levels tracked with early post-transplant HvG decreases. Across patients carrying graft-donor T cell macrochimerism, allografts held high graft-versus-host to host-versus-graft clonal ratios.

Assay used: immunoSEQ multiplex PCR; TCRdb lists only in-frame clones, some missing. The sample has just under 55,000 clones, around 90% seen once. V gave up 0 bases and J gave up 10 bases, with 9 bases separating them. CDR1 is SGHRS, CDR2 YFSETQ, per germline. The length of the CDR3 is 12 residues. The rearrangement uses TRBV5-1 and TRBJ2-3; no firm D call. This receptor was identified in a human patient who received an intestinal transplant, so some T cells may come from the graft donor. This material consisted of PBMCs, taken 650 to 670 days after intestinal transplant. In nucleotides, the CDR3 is TGCGCCAGCAGCTTGGATAGTTTGGCGCAGTATTTT. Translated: CASSLDSLAQYF.